This T cell receptor (beta chain) was retrieved from a study of T cell responses to AZD1222 COVID-19 vaccine. Using immunoSEQ multiplex PCR, the repertoire was profiled, and TCRdb retains in-frame clones only, with some absent. The data contain around 54,000 clones, 70% to 90% of them seen just once; the ten biggest clones take up about 7%. In the case of this clone: No antigen is known for it.

General study results and limits: Donors skewed white British and female; clonal diversity was possibly underestimated. An increase in Spike-specific TCR breadth and depth was observed after two AZD1222 doses. Along spike, vaccine-associated CD4 TCRs were found throughout, with dominance at 160-218 and 743-854. The peak T cell response came first, and repertoires were sampled only after it.

This TCR came from an adult who received the AZD1222 COVID-19 vaccine. The sample was peripheral blood, taken 28 days after the second AZD1222 dose.

This CDR3 reads CASSQGQNTEAFF. The CDR3 DNA sequence: TGTGCCAGCAGCCAAGGGCAGAACACTGAAGCTTTCTTT. This chain connects TRBV3-1 (or the pseudogene TRBV3-2) to TRBJ1-1; D ambiguous. Trimming pared 1 base from V and 1 base from J, leaving 4 bases between. The V gene's germline CDR1 is LGHDT and CDR2 YNNKEL (reference sequence). This CDR3 comprises 13 residues.